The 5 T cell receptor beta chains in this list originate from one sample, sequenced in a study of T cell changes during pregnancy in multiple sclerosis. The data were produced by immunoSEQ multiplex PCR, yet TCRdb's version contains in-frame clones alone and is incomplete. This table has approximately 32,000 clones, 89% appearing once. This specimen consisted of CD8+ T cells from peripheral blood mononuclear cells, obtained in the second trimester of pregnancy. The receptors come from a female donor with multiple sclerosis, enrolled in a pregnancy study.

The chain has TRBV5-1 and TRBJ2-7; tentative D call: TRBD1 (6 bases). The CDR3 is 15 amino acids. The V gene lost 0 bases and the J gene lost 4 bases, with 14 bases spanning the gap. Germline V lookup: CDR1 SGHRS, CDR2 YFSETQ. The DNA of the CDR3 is TGCGCCAGCAGCTTGGTCCCGTGGGGGCAGTACGAGCAGTACTTC. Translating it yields CASSLVPWGQYEQYF.

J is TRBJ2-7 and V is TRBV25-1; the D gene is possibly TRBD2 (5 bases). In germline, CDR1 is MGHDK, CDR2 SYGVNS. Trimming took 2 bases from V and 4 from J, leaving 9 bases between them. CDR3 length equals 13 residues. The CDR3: CASSEGGAYEQYF. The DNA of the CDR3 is TGTGCCAGCAGTGAAGGAGGAGCTTACGAGCAGTACTTC.

CDR3 coding DNA: TGTGCCAGCAGCAAGAACGACAGTCTTCGCGAGCAGTACTTC. Translation: CASSKNDSLREQYF. The J gene is TRBJ2-7, the V gene TRBV21-1; the D call of TRBD1 is as the table states it, not checked on the DNA. TRBV21-1 is termed a pseudogene. The CDR3 is made up of 14 amino acids.

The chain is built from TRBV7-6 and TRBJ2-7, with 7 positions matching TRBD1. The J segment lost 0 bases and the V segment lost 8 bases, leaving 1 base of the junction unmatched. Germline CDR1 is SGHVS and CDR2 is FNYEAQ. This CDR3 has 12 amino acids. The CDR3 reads CASGDSSYEQYF. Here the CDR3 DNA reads TGTGCCAGCGGGGACAGCTCCTACGAGCAGTACTTC.

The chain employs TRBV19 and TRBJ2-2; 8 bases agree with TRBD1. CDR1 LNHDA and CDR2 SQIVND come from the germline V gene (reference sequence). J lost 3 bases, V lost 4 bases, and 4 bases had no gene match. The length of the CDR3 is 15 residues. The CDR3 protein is CASSTPGQDTGELFF. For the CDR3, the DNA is TGTGCCAGTAGTACTCCGGGACAGGACACCGGGGAGCTGTTTTTT.